Sequencing of this T cell receptor (beta chain) was carried out in a study of cytomegalovirus exposure and HLA in healthy donors. The CDR3 has 13 amino acids. The V end lost 1 base, the J end lost 0 bases, and 4 bases lay between the germline ends. Germline CDR1 reads SEHNR; CDR2 reads FQNEAQ (reference sequence). For this clone: The antigen remains undetermined.

Broader study findings: In a later analysis, 15,000 to 20,000 TCR beta sequences were associated with HLA alleles at 0.05 false discovery rate. The likely explanation for a cluster of highly shared sequence variants was sequencing artifact. In vitro experiments confirmed that three CMV-associated chains were specific for CMV antigens.

The PCR employed 60 Vbeta primers together with 13 Jbeta primers. Data came from immunoSEQ multiplex PCR; TCRdb stores just in-frame clones and leaves some out. The profile shows some 130,000 clones, more than 75% of them singletons. Material: PBMCs. The origin of this receptor is a man in his thirties or forties in good health and CMV-seronegative. This chain connects TRBV7-9 to TRBJ2-7, with D unresolved. The CDR3 region has the DNA TGTGCCAGCAGCTTAGTATACTCCTACGAGCAGTACTTC. It is translated as CASSLVYSYEQYF.